The 13 T cell receptor beta chains listed next were all sequenced from one sample in a study of T cell responses to AZD1222 COVID-19 vaccine. The table came from immunoSEQ multiplex PCR; TCRdb's copy has only in-frame clones and leaves some out. The table shows approximately 120,000 clones, with more than 75% occurring only once. This specimen was peripheral blood, taken 28 days after the second AZD1222 dose. The source of these receptors is an adult who received the AZD1222 COVID-19 vaccine.

The gene calls are TRBV18 and TRBJ1-3, with unresolved D. V was cut by 8 bases and J by 0 bases, with 8 bases left in between. This CDR3 has 13 residues. In germline, CDR1 is KGHSH, CDR2 LQKENI. The CDR3 here is CASAASSGNTIYF. The CDR3 DNA reads TGTGCCAGCGCAGCCAGCTCTGGAAACACCATATATTTT.

This sequence joins TRBV29-1 and TRBJ2-2, with D perhaps TRBD2 (6 bases). CDR1 SQVTM and CDR2 ANQGSEA come from the germline V gene. The CDR3 has 12 amino acids. V was shortened by 1 base and J by 7 bases, with 7 bases between the two germline ends. CDR3 nucleotide sequence: TGCAGCGTTGAAGCCGGGGGCGGGGAGCTGTTTTTT. This gives the protein CSVEAGGGELFF.

This chain joins TRBV30 and TRBJ2-5, with 13 bases identical to TRBD2. From germline, CDR1 is GTSNPN and CDR2 SVGIG (reference sequence). Trimming at V came to 2 bases and at J to 3 bases, leaving 3 bases not matched to a gene. The CDR3 is 15 residues long. Here the CDR3 DNA reads TGTGCCTGGAGTATGGGACTAGCGGGGAAAGAGACCCAGTACTTC. Its protein is CAWSMGLAGKETQYF.

The chain carries TRBV14 and TRBJ2-1, with 13 nucleotides matching TRBD2. The germline V gene has CDR1 SGHDN and CDR2 FVKESK. V lost 8 bases and J lost 8; bases outside the gene matches: 9. The CDR3 runs 15 residues. CDR3 loop: CASGLRTSGSHEQFF. CDR3 coding DNA: TGTGCCAGCGGTCTTAGGACTAGCGGGAGTCATGAGCAGTTCTTC.

This chain joins TRBV19 and TRBJ1-1; a possible D gene is TRBD1 (5 bases). Germline V lookup: CDR1 LNHDA, CDR2 SQIVND (reference sequence). The V end lost 7 bases, the J end lost 1 base, and 19 bases lay between the germline ends. This CDR3 region has 16 residues. CDR3 region: CASTDGSAGWNTEAFF. As DNA, the CDR3 is TGTGCCAGTACCGATGGGTCTGCAGGGTGGAACACTGAAGCTTTCTTT.

This clone showed up just a few times. The chain uses TRBV11-3 and TRBJ2-2; D possibly corresponds to TRBD1 (6 bases). The V and J ends lost 5 bases and 0 bases respectively, with 10 bases between them. Per the germline V gene, CDR1 is SGHNT and CDR2 is YENEEA. The CDR3 totals 15 residues. CDR3 coding DNA: TGTGCCAGCAGCCGCCAGGGGACGAACACCGGGGAGCTGTTTTTT. Translation: CASSRQGTNTGELFF.

The V call is TRBV5-1, the J call TRBJ1-1, with no clear D. V lost 0 bases to trimming and J lost 1 base, with 7 bases between them. The CDR3 contains 14 residues. Looked up from germline, CDR1 is SGHRS and CDR2 is YFSETQ. The CDR3 loop reads CASSLDGPNTEAFF. For the CDR3, the DNA is TGCGCCAGCAGCTTGGATGGCCCGAACACTGAAGCTTTCTTT.

The rearrangement links TRBV19 to TRBJ1-5, with TRBD1 matching 7 bases. V shed 8 bases, J shed 4 bases, and the junction held 5 bases outside the gene matches. This CDR3 contains 13 residues. Germline V gives CDR1 LNHDA, CDR2 SQIVND (reference sequence). CDR3 residues: CASRGQINQPQHF. CDR3 nucleotide sequence: TGTGCCAGTCGGGGACAGATTAATCAGCCCCAGCATTTT.

The chain carries TRBV29-1 and TRBJ1-4, with 9 nucleotides matching TRBD1. V was pared by 5 bases and J by 5 bases, with 9 bases of the junction left unmatched. Per the germline V gene, CDR1 is SQVTM and CDR2 is ANQGSEA. There are 15 residues in the CDR3. The CDR3 coding sequence is TGCAGCGTTCCGGGACAGGGTACGAGAAATGAAAAACTGTTTTTT. Residues: CSVPGQGTRNEKLFF. Drawing the rest from reference TRBV29-1 and TRBJ1-4, the complete variable domain is SAVISQKPSRDICQRGTSLTIQCQVDSQVTMMFWYRQQPGQSLTLIATANQGSEATYESGFVIDKFPISRPNLTFSTLTVSNMSPEDSSIYLCSVPGQGTRNEKLFFGSGTQLSVL.

This chain joins TRBV29-1 and TRBJ2-7; TRBD1 matches 7 bases. The V segment lost 2 bases and the J segment 5 bases; nucleotides outside the gene matches: 9. This CDR3 has 14 residues. From germline, CDR1 is SQVTM and CDR2 ANQGSEA. The CDR3 DNA follows: TGCAGCGTTGAAAGTGCGACAGGGCTCAACGAGCAGTACTTC. Translating gives CSVESATGLNEQYF.

The chain recombines TRBV19 with TRBJ1-2, with a weak D call TRBD1 (6 bases). CDR3 length: 14 amino acids. CDR1 is LNHDA and CDR2 is SQIVND in the germline V gene (reference sequence). V was pared by 4 bases and J by 3 bases, with 12 bases between. CDR3: CASSNLRQDYGYTF. CDR3 coding DNA: TGTGCCAGTAGTAATTTGCGACAGGACTATGGCTACACCTTC.

The rearrangement links TRBV7-8 to TRBJ1-1, with no clear D. Germline assignment: CDR1 SGHVS and CDR2 FQNEAQ. The CDR3 has 14 amino acids. The V gene lost 6 bases and the J gene lost 0 bases, with 11 bases spanning the gap. This chain's CDR3 is CASRPGLLNTEAFF. Here the CDR3 DNA reads TGTGCCAGCAGACCCGGACTCTTGAACACTGAAGCTTTCTTT.

This chain uses TRBV5-8 with TRBJ2-3; a weak D match, TRBD1 (5 bases). This CDR3 comprises 16 residues. Trimming took off 4 bases at V and 0 bases at J, with 15 bases between the two ends. The V gene's germline CDR1 is SGHTS and CDR2 YDEGEE. CDR3 region: CASSPLRQRSTDTQYF. DNA for the CDR3: TGTGCCAGCAGCCCCCTCAGACAGCGAAGCACAGATACGCAGTATTTT.